What follows are 18 T cell receptor beta chains derived from one specimen sequenced in a study of spatial heterogeneity in lung cancer. Each CDR3 protein is one row after TCRdb ran MiXCR on the 5' RACE reads. Of 40,000 to 45,000 distinct CDR3 sequences in the sample, roughly 7.1% were seen once. Noted time point: sample taken at primary tumor resection. The input material, whole RNA from tumor, nontumor lung or frozen PBMC, was sequenced unsorted. The sequences come from PBMCs, collected at surgery. These receptors were collected from a female donor with early-stage non-small cell lung cancer.

Ten or more counts support this clonotype. The chain joins TRBV5-1 to TRBJ1-1; D not resolved. CDR1 and CDR2 (germline): SGHRS, YFSETQ. The CDR3 totals 17 residues. Trimming pared 2 bases from V and 0 bases from J, leaving 17 bases between. For the CDR3, the DNA is TGCGCCAGCAGCTTTATTGGGCCGGAAACCATGAACACTGAAGCTTTCTTT. Translation: CASSFIGPETMNTEAFF.

This clonotype was detected ten times or more. The chain joins TRBV6-5 to TRBJ1-4; no definite D call. The germline CDR1 and CDR2 sequences are MNHEY and SVGAGI. CDR3 size: 14 residues. Trimming took 8 bases from V and 0 from J, leaving 10 bases between them. CDR3 nucleotide sequence: TGTGCCAGCGGCAGGACTGCAACTAATGAAAAACTGTTTTTT. Its translation: CASGRTATNEKLFF.

The V call is TRBV20-1, the J call TRBJ2-2; D not certain. Germline CDR1 is DFQATT and CDR2 is SNEGSKA (reference sequence). The CDR3 sequence is 15 residues long. V dropped 2 bases and J dropped 1 base, with 11 bases sitting between them. CDR3 sequence: CSARYGNRNTGELFF. The CDR3 DNA reads as TGCAGTGCTAGATACGGCAACAGGAACACCGGGGAGCTGTTTTTT.

The chain is built from TRBV2 and TRBJ1-1; no reliable D call. From germline, CDR1 is SNHLY and CDR2 FYNNEI. The CDR3 is 15 amino acids. Trimming shortened V by 5 bases and J by 1 base, and 14 bases separated the two germline ends. DNA of the CDR3: TGTGCCAGCAGTTCGCAAAGGACTTCGAACACTGAAGCTTTCTTT. Its protein is CASSSQRTSNTEAFF.

This clonotype was counted only a few times. The rearrangement links TRBV25-1 to TRBJ2-6; no clear D. With 7 bases removed from V and 1 base from J, the gap between germline ends came to 11 bases. The germline CDR1 and CDR2 sequences are MGHDK and SYGVNS. This CDR3 is 15 amino acids long. CDR3 bases: TGTGCCAGCACCCGCTGGGGATCTGGGGCCAACGTCCTGACTTTC. It specifies CASTRWGSGANVLTF.

The table lists this clonotype with a few counts. This chain joins TRBV27 and TRBJ1-1; D unresolved. The germline gives CDR1 MNHEY, CDR2 SMNVEV (reference sequence). V gave up 0 bases and J gave up 5 bases, with 13 bases separating them. The CDR3 is 15 residues long. The CDR3 coding sequence is TGTGCCAGCAGTTTATCGTCCGGCCTAACAACTGAAGCTTTCTTT. Its protein is CASSLSSGLTTEAFF.

The chain couples TRBV29-1 to TRBJ2-7; TRBD1 matches at 7 bases. CDR1 is SQVTM and CDR2 is ANQGSEA in the germline V gene. V trimming: 6 bases; J trimming: 0 bases; junction bases outside the gene matches: 5. The CDR3 length is 13 residues. CDR3 sequence reads: CSVTGSPSYEQYF. The CDR3 DNA reads as TGCAGCGTGACAGGGAGTCCCTCCTACGAGCAGTACTTC.

Many counts were recorded for this clonotype. The chain combines TRBV28 with TRBJ2-3, with D maybe TRBD1 (6 bases). Germline V CDR1 and CDR2: MDHEN, SYDVKM. The V end lost 7 bases, the J end lost 6 bases, and 14 bases lay between the germline ends. The CDR3 is 13 residues long. The DNA for the CDR3 is TGTGCCAGCATCAGCTCAGGGGACGATACGCAGTATTTT. This gives the protein CASISSGDDTQYF.

This clonotype showed up just a few times. The genes are TRBV6-6 and TRBJ2-7; D perhaps matches TRBD1 (6 bases). Germline CDR1 is MNHNY and CDR2 is SVGAGI (reference sequence). This CDR3 region has 13 residues. V was cut by 5 bases and J by 3 bases, with 11 bases left in between. CDR3 sequence: CASSRGQNYEQYF. CDR3 bases: TGTGCCAGCAGTCGGGGACAAAACTACGAGCAGTACTTC.

J is TRBJ2-5 and V is TRBV28; TRBD1 might be the D (6 bases). Germline CDR1 reads MDHEN; CDR2 reads SYDVKM. V lost 3 bases to trimming and J lost 1 base, with 9 bases between them. The CDR3 consists of 14 residues. The CDR3 DNA sequence: TGTGCCAGCAGTTTGTTCAGGGGCCAAGAGACCCAGTACTTC. It yields the protein CASSLFRGQETQYF.

This clonotype turned up a few times. The V gene is TRBV6-6, the J gene TRBJ1-2, with 7 positions matching TRBD1. The CDR3 totals 13 residues. Germline lookup yields CDR1 MNHNY and CDR2 SVGAGI (reference sequence). Losses at the gene ends were 6 bases for V and 4 bases for J; bases not matched to a gene: 5. The CDR3 DNA follows: TGTGCCAGCAGGAGGGGGCAGGGCTATGGCTACACCTTC. The encoded protein is CASRRGQGYGYTF.

This clonotype was counted many times. The gene calls are TRBV27 and TRBJ2-7; 9 bases line up with TRBD2. Germline assignment: CDR1 MNHEY and CDR2 SMNVEV (reference sequence). CDR3 length: 17 residues. J gave up 2 bases and V 5 bases, and 13 bases lay outside the gene matches. This chain's CDR3 is CASSPQGPQRGAYEQYF. The CDR3, as DNA: TGTGCCAGCAGTCCCCAAGGCCCTCAGCGGGGGGCCTACGAGCAGTACTTC.

This chain uses TRBV18 with TRBJ1-1; the D is unclear. V was trimmed by 3 bases and J by 10 bases, leaving 15 bases between them. CDR1 KGHSH and CDR2 LQKENI come from the germline V gene. The CDR3 has 13 residues. The CDR3 spells CASSPTDQQRAFF. The CDR3 DNA is TGTGCCAGCTCACCGACGGACCAACAGAGAGCTTTCTTT. The variable domain in full, completed from reference TRBV18 and TRBJ1-1, reads NAGVMQNPRHLVRRRGQEARLRCSPMKGHSHVYWYRQLPEEGLKFMVYLQKENIIDESGMPKERFSAEFPKEGPSILRIQQVVRGDSAAYFCASSPTDQQRAFFGQGTRLTVV.

This chain connects TRBV9 to TRBJ1-4; D gene unclear. The V gene's germline CDR1 is SGDLS and CDR2 YYNGEE. The V and J ends lost 2 bases and 8 bases respectively, with 16 bases between them. The CDR3 contains 15 residues. The CDR3 nucleotides read TGTGCCAGCAGCGTCTGGGAGGCCCCGGGGGAAAAACTGTTTTTT. As protein: CASSVWEAPGEKLFF.

This clonotype was seen ten or more times. The chain employs TRBV29-1 and TRBJ2-1, with 12 nucleotides matching TRBD1. The CDR3 has 15 amino acids. V gave up 6 bases and J gave up 4 bases; unmatched junction bases: 7. CDR1 and CDR2 (germline): SQVTM, ANQGSEA. CDR3 residues: CSVPPGQGAYNEQFF. The CDR3 DNA follows: TGCAGCGTCCCTCCGGGACAGGGGGCTTACAATGAGCAGTTCTTC.

The genes are TRBV11-2 and TRBJ1-1; 7 nucleotides align to TRBD1. Per the germline V gene, CDR1 is SGHAT and CDR2 is FQNNGV. This CDR3 comprises 15 residues. After removal of 4 bases from V and 0 bases from J, the junction contained 5 bases not matched to a gene. The chain's CDR3 is CASSYLTGMNTEAFF. The CDR3 bases are TGTGCCAGCAGCTATTTGACAGGGATGAACACTGAAGCTTTCTTT.

This clonotype was counted many times. V and J are TRBV6-5 and TRBJ2-2; TRBD1 agrees at 7 bases. V gave up 6 bases and J gave up 7 bases; unmatched junction bases: 11. The CDR3 loop spans 15 amino acids. Germline-derived CDR1 and CDR2 are MNHEY and SVGAGI. Here the CDR3 DNA reads TGTGCCAGCAGGCAGACAGGGAATGGGGTCGGGGAGCTGTTTTTT. The encoded protein is CASRQTGNGVGELFF.

This clonotype turned up a few times. The chain joins TRBV3-1 to TRBJ1-6, with D perhaps TRBD1 (5 bases). Germline CDR1 reads LGHDT; CDR2 reads YNNKEL (reference sequence). This CDR3 region has 15 residues. V was shortened by 4 bases and J by 9 bases, with 16 bases between the two germline ends. The chain's CDR3 is CASSRVRAGGSPLHF. CDR3 in DNA: TGTGCCAGCAGCCGGGTGAGGGCCGGGGGTTCACCCCTCCACTTT.